Listed below are T cell receptor beta chains from one sample, sequenced in a study of T cell responses to AZD1222 COVID-19 vaccine. Profiled with immunoSEQ multiplex PCR; TCRdb holds only in-frame clones, not every one. This table has about 140,000 clones, around 93% appearing once. This material consisted of peripheral blood, taken on day 0 of AZD1222 vaccination. Receptors originate from an adult in good health. Both conserved end residues are part of each CDR3. D genes are given only for firm matches. Clone size is stated in some rows and not others, as once, few, many or a class when expanded.

d_gene	abundance	v_gene	j_gene	CDR3aa	CDR3nt
TRBD1	once	TRBV9	TRBJ1-1	CASSGLQGGTEAFF	TGTGCCAGCAGCGGACTACAGGGGGGCACTGAAGCTTTCTTT
TRBD2	NA	TRBV9	TRBJ2-7	CASSTGLAGVYEQYF	TGTGCCAGCAGCACAGGACTAGCGGGAGTTTACGAGCAGTACTTC
NA	NA	TRBV10-1	TRBJ2-1	CASSEWSPLDYNEQFF	TGCGCCAGCAGTGAGTGGTCGCCTTTAGACTACAATGAGCAGTTCTTC
TRBD1	once	TRBV27	TRBJ1-1	CASTARQGVFAFF	TGTGCCAGCACCGCTAGACAGGGGGTTTTTGCTTTCTTT
NA	NA	TRBV6-5	TRBJ1-2	CASTVIGELRGYTF	TGTGCCAGCACCGTCATAGGGGAGTTGCGGGGCTACACCTTC
NA	once	TRBV9	TRBJ1-5	CASSPTPNQPQHF	TGTGCCAGCAGCCCAACCCCCAATCAGCCCCAGCATTTT
NA	NA	TRBV11-3	TRBJ2-7	CASSLVSTVEQYF	TGTGCCAGCAGCTTAGTTTCCACAGTCGAGCAGTACTTC
NA	NA	TRBV11-3	TRBJ2-1	CASSLLDTYNEQFF	TGTGCCAGCAGCTTACTTGATACCTACAATGAGCAGTTCTTC
TRBD1	NA	TRBV5-8	TRBJ1-2	CASSGRDRGLWGYTF	TGTGCCAGCAGCGGCCGGGACAGGGGGCTTTGGGGCTACACCTTC
NA	NA	TRBV2	TRBJ1-5	CASRSGNQPQHF	TGTGCCAGCAGGTCCGGCAATCAGCCCCAGCATTTT
NA	once	TRBV19	TRBJ1-1	CATQQRRSGTEAFF	TGTGCCACCCAACAGAGGAGGAGCGGCACTGAAGCTTTCTTT
NA	NA	TRBV7-9	TRBJ1-4	CASSWGAGRGVNEKLFF	TGTGCCAGCAGTTGGGGCGCGGGGCGAGGGGTTAATGAAAAACTGTTTTTT
NA	NA	TRBV6-2/TRBV6-3	TRBJ1-1	CASSSRENTEAFF	TGTGCCAGCAGTAGCCGGGAGAACACTGAAGCTTTCTTT
NA	NA	TRBV18	TRBJ1-1	CASSLTDRDTEAFF	TGTGCCAGCTCACTCACTGACAGAGACACTGAAGCTTTCTTT
NA	NA	TRBV4-1	TRBJ1-4	CASSPLQGTNEKLFF	TGCGCCAGCAGCCCCCTGCAGGGAACTAATGAAAAACTGTTTTTT
NA	NA	TRBV30	TRBJ1-5	CAWSVGTNQPQHF	TGTGCCTGGAGTGTCGGTACTAATCAGCCCCAGCATTTT
NA	NA	TRBV9	TRBJ1-5	CASSVSDSNQPQHF	TGTGCCAGCAGCGTATCAGACAGCAATCAGCCCCAGCATTTT
TRBD2	few	TRBV7-2	TRBJ2-7	CASSVSGRTYEQYF	TGTGCCAGCAGCGTTAGCGGGAGAACCTACGAGCAGTACTTC
NA	once	TRBV4-2	TRBJ1-1	CASSQEGWNTEAFF	TGTGCCAGCAGCCAAGAAGGTTGGAACACTGAAGCTTTCTTT
NA	NA	TRBV27	TRBJ1-6	CASSWGADSPLHF	TGTGCCAGCAGCTGGGGCGCGGATTCACCCCTCCACTTT
TRBD2	NA	TRBV7-9	TRBJ2-7	CASSLGLAGPGEQYF	TGTGCCAGCAGCTTAGGACTAGCGGGTCCCGGGGAGCAGTACTTC
NA	NA	TRBV12-3/TRBV12-4	TRBJ1-5	CASTPGEGQPQHF	TGTGCCAGCACTCCTGGGGAGGGACAGCCCCAGCATTTT
NA	NA	TRBV5-6	TRBJ2-1	CASSSGLLYNGQFF	TGTGCCAGCAGTTCAGGGTTGCTCTACAATGGGCAGTTCTTC
NA	NA	TRBV6-5	TRBJ1-3	CASSSVGTGENTIYF	TGTGCCAGCAGCTCTGTGGGGACCGGGGAAAACACCATATATTTT
NA	NA	TRBV5-1	TRBJ2-2	CASSLINALATGELFF	TGCGCCAGCAGCTTAATTAACGCCCTAGCGACCGGGGAGCTGTTTTTT
NA	few	TRBV5-6	TRBJ1-1	CASSLISRWQENTEAFF	TGTGCCAGCAGCTTGATTTCTCGATGGCAGGAAAACACTGAAGCTTTCTTT
TRBD2	NA	TRBV4-2	TRBJ2-2	CASSNPSGGSTGELFF	TGTGCCAGCAGCAATCCTAGCGGGGGGAGTACCGGGGAGCTGTTTTTT
NA	NA	TRBV7-3	TRBJ2-5	CASSPRGGGNQETQYF	TGTGCCAGCAGCCCCCGGGGAGGCGGGAATCAAGAGACCCAGTACTTC
NA	NA	TRBV11-3	TRBJ1-2	CASSLDSAGPGGYTF	TGTGCCAGCAGCTTAGATTCGGCGGGTCCAGGTGGCTACACCTTC
NA	NA	TRBV11-2	TRBJ1-2	CASSLTGSGYGYTF	TGTGCCAGCAGCCTTACAGGGTCTGGCTATGGCTACACCTTC
NA	NA	TRBV28	TRBJ2-7	CASRSDRDYEQYF	TGTGCCAGCAGATCAGACAGAGACTACGAGCAGTACTTC
NA	NA	TRBV11-3	TRBJ2-1	CASSLGGVSYNEQFF	TGTGCCAGCAGCTTAGGGGGAGTCTCCTACAATGAGCAGTTCTTC
NA	NA	TRBV19	TRBJ1-4	CASSPEVNEKLFF	TGTGCCAGTAGTCCGGAAGTTAATGAAAAACTGTTTTTT
NA	NA	TRBV7-2	TRBJ1-2	CASSSTPHTYGYTF	TGTGCCAGCAGCTCGACTCCCCATACCTATGGCTACACCTTC
NA	few	TRBV2	TRBJ2-7	CASSWDFQEQYF	TGTGCCAGCAGTTGGGACTTCCAGGAGCAGTACTTC
NA	few	TRBV27	TRBJ1-4	CASSLSGYTLGKLFF	TGTGCCAGCAGTTTATCTGGGTATACCTTAGGAAAACTGTTTTTT
NA	NA	TRBV6-5	TRBJ1-6	CASSPQSGSPLHF	TGTGCCAGCAGTCCCCAGTCGGGTTCACCCCTCCACTTT
NA	NA	TRBV20-1	TRBJ1-6	CSARIAGPLHF	TGCAGTGCTAGGATTGCGGGGCCCCTCCACTTT
TRBD2	NA	TRBV24-1	TRBJ2-1	CATSDLVFGGSNEQFF	TGTGCCACCAGTGATTTAGTATTCGGCGGGAGCAATGAGCAGTTCTTC
TRBD1	NA	TRBV5-1	TRBJ1-5	CASSQQGAGISPQHF	TGCGCCAGCAGCCAACAGGGGGCTGGGATCAGCCCCCAGCATTTT
NA	NA	TRBV19	TRBJ1-2	CASSINGEAYGYTF	TGTGCCAGTAGTATAAATGGCGAGGCCTATGGCTACACCTTC
NA	NA	TRBV5-5	TRBJ1-3	CASSPTANSGNTIYF	TGTGCCAGCAGCCCGACAGCGAACTCTGGAAACACCATATATTTT
NA	NA	TRBV5-1	TRBJ1-1	CASSSAGITEAFF	TGCGCCAGCAGCTCTGCGGGTATCACTGAAGCTTTCTTT
TRBD1	NA	TRBV15	TRBJ2-5	CATSRGQGETQYF	TGTGCCACCAGCAGAGGACAGGGAGAGACCCAGTACTTC
TRBD2	few	TRBV3-1/TRBV3-2	TRBJ2-2	CASSQVAGGLTGELFF	TGTGCCAGCAGCCAAGTAGCGGGAGGCCTCACCGGGGAGCTGTTTTTT
NA	NA	TRBV21-1	TRBJ1-4	CARRSLKGEVDEKLFF	TGTGCCAGGAGGAGTCTGAAAGGCGAGGTGGATGAAAAACTGTTTTTT